Listed below are T cell receptor beta chains from one sample, sequenced in a study of shared clonotypes between healthy human individuals. Libraries were prepared by immunoSEQ multiplex PCR; TCRdb keeps only in-frame clonotypes and omits some of them. The data contain approximately 1,500,000 clones, about 96% of them singletons. Sequences were obtained from naive CD4+ T cells sorted from blood. These receptors were obtained from a man aged 25 to 40 in good health. Each CDR3 is given with its conserved first and last residue.

TRBV15,TRBJ2-7,CATSAPGVGYEQYF
TRBV5-1,TRBJ2-1,CASSLGQGAVSPTSSYNEQFF
TRBV5-1,TRBJ2-2,CASSWGQKDTGELFF
TRBV5-4,TRBJ2-2,CASSLGQGAWTGELFF
TRBV5-5,TRBJ2-7,CASSLVTYEQYF
TRBV9,TRBJ2-2,CASRKEEGVAGELFF
TRBV18,TRBJ2-7,CASSPLTGFTSYEQYF
TRBV7-8,TRBJ1-3,CASSPSNSGNTIYF
TRBV29-1,TRBJ1-3,CSVFQPGNTIYF
TRBV7-2,TRBJ1-2,CASSAGTDYGYTF
TRBV7-3,TRBJ2-2,CASSFGSSGRWIGELFF
TRBV7-8,TRBJ2-1,CASSPTSRSEQFF
TRBV11-2,TRBJ2-1,CASSLDHLAGYNEQFF
TRBV7-9,TRBJ1-3,CASSLQGNTIYF
TRBV5-1,TRBJ2-7,CASSPFRPGQSYEQYF
TRBV14,TRBJ2-6,CASSQGQSSGANVLTF
TRBV6-1,TRBJ1-3,CASSEVSGTFSGNTIYF
TRBV29-1,TRBJ2-5,CSARLAGGGTQYF
TRBV5-1,TRBJ2-3,CASSWQGADTQYF
TRBV19,TRBJ2-3,CASSTGRRDTQYF
TRBV28,TRBJ2-7,CASSLAPLAMTYEQYF
TRBV9,TRBJ1-2,CASTRHQEGGYTF
TRBV6-1,TRBJ2-5,CASSESTGKETQYF
TRBV5-1,TRBJ1-1,CASSLATKMNTEAFF
TRBV18,TRBJ1-4,CASSPLHTPSNEKLFF
TRBV27,TRBJ2-7,CASRRGSGSLGEQYF
TRBV28,TRBJ2-3,CASTLRQGASRDTQYF
TRBV7-2,TRBJ2-5,CASSSWGGGRETQYF
TRBV5-1,TRBJ2-3,CASSLMAGGTDTQYF
TRBV5-1,TRBJ1-2,CASSLQGGYGYTF
TRBV7-2,TRBJ2-1,CASSLTALVQREGRYEQFF
TRBV5-1,TRBJ1-5,CASSRTGGFQPQHF
TRBV11-2,TRBJ2-7,CASSPREGRGYEQYF
TRBV7-3,TRBJ1-2,CASSLTGTGSLYGYTF
TRBV18,TRBJ1-4,CASSPAKGLPNEKLFF
TRBV6-5,TRBJ1-4,CASSYKGADEKLFF
TRBV15,TRBJ1-5,CATSRGAGRYSNQPQHF
TRBV6-6,TRBJ2-1,CASGTDRQFF
TRBV9,TRBJ2-1,CASSVGVLAGYNEQFF
TRBV28,TRBJ2-2,CASMGWGQGTIGELFF
TRBV4-1,TRBJ2-2,CASSQDRDRANTGELFF